The next 2 T cell receptor beta chains were all read from a single sample in a study of CD8+ T cells in alopecia areata. TCR sequencing used cDNA made by reverse transcription of extracted RNA. Assay used: immunoSEQ multiplex PCR; TCRdb lists only in-frame clones, some missing. Counted here are around 100,000 clones, 60% occurring once; the ten biggest clones make up over 15%. Treatment meaning: oral pan-JAK inhibitor, 5-10 mg twice daily. This material consisted of CD8+ T cells sorted from blood, taken between weeks 55 and 65, from a patient treated with tofacitinib. The source of these receptors is a human donor with alopecia areata.

This clone showed up just a few times. This chain joins TRBV7-7 and TRBJ2-5, with D possibly TRBD2 on 5 matching bases. The CDR3 extends over 14 amino acids. V was shortened by 2 bases and J by 0 bases, with 7 bases between the two germline ends. Germline loops: CDR1 SSHAT, CDR2 FNYEAQ (reference sequence). This CDR3 reads CASSLPGYQETQYF. The CDR3 region has the DNA TGTGCCAGCAGCTTACCGGGATACCAAGAGACCCAGTACTTC.

The chain has TRBV5-1 and TRBJ2-1; TRBD2 matches 7 bases. CDR1 and CDR2 from the germline V gene are SGHRS and YFSETQ. The ends lost 6 bases at V and 5 bases at J; junction bases unmatched: 11. The CDR3 is made up of 15 amino acids. CDR3 in DNA: TGCGCCAGCATCCCCGGGGGGACTCACGACAATGAGCAGTTCTTC. Translating it yields CASIPGGTHDNEQFF.